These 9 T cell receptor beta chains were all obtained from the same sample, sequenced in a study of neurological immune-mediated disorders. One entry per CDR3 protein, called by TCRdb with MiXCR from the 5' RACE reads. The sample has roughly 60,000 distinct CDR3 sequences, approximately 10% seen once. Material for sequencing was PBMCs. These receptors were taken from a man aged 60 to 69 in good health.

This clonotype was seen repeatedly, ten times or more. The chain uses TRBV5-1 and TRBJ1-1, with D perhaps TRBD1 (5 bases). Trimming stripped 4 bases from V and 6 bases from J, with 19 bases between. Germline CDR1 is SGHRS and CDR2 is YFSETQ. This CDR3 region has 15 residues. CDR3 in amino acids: CASSGGSQVDAEAFF. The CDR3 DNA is TGCGCCAGCAGCGGAGGGTCACAGGTAGACGCTGAAGCTTTCTTT.

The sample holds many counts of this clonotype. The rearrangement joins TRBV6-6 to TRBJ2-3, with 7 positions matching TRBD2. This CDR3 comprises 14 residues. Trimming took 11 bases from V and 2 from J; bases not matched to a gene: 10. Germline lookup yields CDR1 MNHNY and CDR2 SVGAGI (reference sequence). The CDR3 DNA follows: TGTGCCCTGCGGAGCGGGGTCTTCACAGATACGCAGTATTTT. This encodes CALRSGVFTDTQYF.

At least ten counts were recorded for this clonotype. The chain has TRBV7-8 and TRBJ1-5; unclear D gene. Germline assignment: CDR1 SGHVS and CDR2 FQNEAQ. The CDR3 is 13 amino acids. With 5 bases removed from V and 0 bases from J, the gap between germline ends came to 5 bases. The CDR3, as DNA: TGTGCCAGCAGCGCAGTTAGCAATCAGCCCCAGCATTTT. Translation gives CASSAVSNQPQHF.

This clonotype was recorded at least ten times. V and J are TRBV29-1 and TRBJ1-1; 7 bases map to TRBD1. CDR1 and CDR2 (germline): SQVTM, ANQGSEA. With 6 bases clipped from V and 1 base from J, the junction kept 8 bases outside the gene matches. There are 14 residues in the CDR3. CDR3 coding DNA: TGCAGCGTGACGACAGGGTGGGCGAACACTGAAGCTTTCTTT. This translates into CSVTTGWANTEAFF.

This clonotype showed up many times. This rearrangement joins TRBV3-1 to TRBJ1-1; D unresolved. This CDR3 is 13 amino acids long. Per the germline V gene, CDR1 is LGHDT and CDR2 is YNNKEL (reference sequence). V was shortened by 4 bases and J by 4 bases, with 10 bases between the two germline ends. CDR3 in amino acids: CASSRTASTEAFF. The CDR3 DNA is TGTGCCAGCAGCCGAACCGCGAGCACTGAAGCTTTCTTT.

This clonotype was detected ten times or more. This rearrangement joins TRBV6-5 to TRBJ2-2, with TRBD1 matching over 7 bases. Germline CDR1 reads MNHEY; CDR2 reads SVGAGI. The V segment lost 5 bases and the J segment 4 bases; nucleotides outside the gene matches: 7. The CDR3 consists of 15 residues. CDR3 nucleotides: TGTGCCAGCAGTCTGACAGGGTGGAGCACCGGGGAGCTGTTTTTT. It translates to CASSLTGWSTGELFF.

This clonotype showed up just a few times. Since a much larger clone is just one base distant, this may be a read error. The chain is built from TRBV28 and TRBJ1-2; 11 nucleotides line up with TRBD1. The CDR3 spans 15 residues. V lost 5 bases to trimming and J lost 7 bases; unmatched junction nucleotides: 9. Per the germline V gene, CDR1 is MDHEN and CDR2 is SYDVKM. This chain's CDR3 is CASSPSGQGVGGYTF. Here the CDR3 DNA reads TGTGCCAGCAGTCCATCGGGACAGGGGGTAGGTGGCTACACCTTC.

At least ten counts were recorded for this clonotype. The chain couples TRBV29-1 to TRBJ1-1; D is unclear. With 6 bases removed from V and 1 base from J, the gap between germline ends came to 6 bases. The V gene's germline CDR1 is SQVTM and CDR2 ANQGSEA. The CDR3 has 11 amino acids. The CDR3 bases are TGCAGCGTCCGGGGGAACACTGAAGCTTTCTTT. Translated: CSVRGNTEAFF.

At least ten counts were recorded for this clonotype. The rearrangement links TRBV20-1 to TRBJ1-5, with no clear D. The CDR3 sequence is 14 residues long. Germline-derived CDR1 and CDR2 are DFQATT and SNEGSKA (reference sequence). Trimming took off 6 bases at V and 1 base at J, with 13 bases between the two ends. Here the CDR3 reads CSAREGESNQPQHF. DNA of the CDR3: TGCAGTGCCCGGGAGGGTGAGAGCAATCAGCCCCAGCATTTT.